This T cell receptor (beta chain) is drawn from a study of blood T cell repertoires in COVID-19. Study-level background: Acute-phase and convalescent COVID-19 samples originated in the United States, Italy and Spain. Nucleic acid was either cDNA or gDNA, and it came from T cells, B-cell-depleted T cells, or PBMCs.

Patients from Seattle were sampled longitudinally, starting during active infection. Original data processing: Amplifying reference gene primers gave estimates of nucleated cell counts. The table came from immunoSEQ multiplex PCR; TCRdb's copy has only in-frame clones and leaves some out. The DNA was the basis for D and trimming; V, J and clone size are from that table. The sample includes around 170,000 clones, roughly 87% of them seen just once. A note on this clone: Other DNA sequences in this sample translate to the same CDR3.

Unmatched junction bases numbered 6, after V lost 5 bases and J lost 7 bases. The CDR3 runs to 15 residues. Germline CDR1 reads MDHEN; CDR2 reads SYDVKM. The sequenced material came from peripheral blood. V is TRBV28 and J is TRBJ1-6; 9 nucleotides line up with TRBD1. This clonotype was sampled from a woman aged 70-85 years with COVID-19, enrolled during active disease. The CDR3 loop is CASSTRQGGNSPLHF. CDR3 DNA: TGTGCCAGCAGTACGAGACAGGGGGGCAATTCACCCCTCCACTTT. Full variable domain (rest looked up from reference TRBV28 and TRBJ1-6): DVKVTQSSRYLVKRTGEKVFLECVQDMDHENMFWYRQDPGLGLRLIYFSYDVKMKEKGDIPEGYSVSREKKERFSLILESASTNQTSMYLCASSTRQGGNSPLHFGNGTRLTVT.